The 5 T cell receptor beta chains reported below all come from one sample, sequenced in a study of technical replicates of blood from a handful of donors. The table came from immunoSEQ multiplex PCR; TCRdb's copy has only in-frame clones and leaves some out. The sample consists of more than 75,000 clones, about 94% of them appearing once. Sample: T cells isolated from PBMCs. These receptors all stem from a human donor in good health.

This chain links TRBV2 with TRBJ2-5; the match to TRBD1 covers 7 bases. The V and J ends lost 4 bases and 2 bases, in that order; junction bases with no gene match: 1. Per the germline V gene, CDR1 is SNHLY and CDR2 is FYNNEI. This CDR3 contains 13 residues. CDR3: CASSVQGQETQYF. The CDR3, as DNA: TGTGCCAGCAGTGTACAGGGGCAAGAGACCCAGTACTTC.

The chain couples TRBV30 to TRBJ1-5; D may be TRBD1 (6 bases). Trimming removed 2 bases at V and 5 bases at J, with 10 bases between. The CDR3 sequence is 13 residues long. Germline V gene data show CDR1 as GTSNPN and CDR2 as SVGIG (reference sequence). This CDR3 is CAWSTGRDQPQHF. The CDR3 nucleotides are TGTGCCTGGAGTACAGGGAGGGATCAGCCCCAGCATTTT. The whole variable domain, filled in from reference TRBV30 and TRBJ1-5, reads SQTIHQWPATLVQPVGSPLSLECTVEGTSNPNLYWYRQAAGRGLQLLFYSVGIGQISSEVPQNLSASRPQDRQFILSSKKLLLSDSGFYLCAWSTGRDQPQHFGDGTRLSIL.

CDR3 nucleotides: TGCGCCAGCAGCACGGATCCGACAGACTCTAGCAATCAGCCCCAGCATTTT. Protein: CASSTDPTDSSNQPQHF. The chain carries TRBV5-1 and TRBJ1-5, with D possibly matching TRBD1 (5 bases). This CDR3 contains 17 residues. Trimming removed 4 bases at V and 0 bases at J, with 17 bases between. Germline CDR1 SGHRS, CDR2 YFSETQ.

The V call is TRBV4-1, the J call TRBJ2-7; a weak D match, TRBD2 (6 bases). This CDR3 comprises 15 residues. Trimming removed 5 bases at V and 0 bases at J, with 14 bases between. Germline CDR1 reads MGHRA; CDR2 reads YSYEKL. The CDR3 sequence: CASSSRGLISYEQYF. The CDR3 nucleotides are TGCGCCAGCAGCTCCCGGGGACTCATCTCCTACGAGCAGTACTTC.

This chain links TRBV6-5 with TRBJ1-5; D gene unclear. Germline V gene lookup returns CDR1 MNHEY and CDR2 SVGAGI. The CDR3 spans 13 residues. With 0 bases removed from V and 6 bases from J, the gap between germline ends came to 6 bases. The CDR3 region is CASSYSTFQPQHF. The CDR3 bases are TGTGCCAGCAGTTACTCTACTTTTCAGCCCCAGCATTTT.